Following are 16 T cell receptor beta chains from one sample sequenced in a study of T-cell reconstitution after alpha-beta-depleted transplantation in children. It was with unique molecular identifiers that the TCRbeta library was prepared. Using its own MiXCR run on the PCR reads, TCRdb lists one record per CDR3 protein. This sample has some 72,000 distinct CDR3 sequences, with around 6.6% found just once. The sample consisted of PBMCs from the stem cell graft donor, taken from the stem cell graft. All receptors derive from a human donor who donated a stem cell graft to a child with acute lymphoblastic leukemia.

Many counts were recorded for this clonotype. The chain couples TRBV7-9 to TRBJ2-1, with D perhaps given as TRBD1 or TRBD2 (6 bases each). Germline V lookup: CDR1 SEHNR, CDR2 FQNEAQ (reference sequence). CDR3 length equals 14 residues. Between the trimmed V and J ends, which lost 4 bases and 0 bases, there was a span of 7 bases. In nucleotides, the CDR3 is TGTGCCAGCAGCTCGGGGGCCTCCTACAATGAGCAGTTCTTC. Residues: CASSSGASYNEQFF. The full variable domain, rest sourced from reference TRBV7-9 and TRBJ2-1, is DTGVSQNPRHKITKRGQNVTFRCDPISEHNRLYWYRQTLGQGPEFLTYFQNEAQLEKSRLLSDRFSAERPKGSFSTLEIQRTEQGDSAMYLCASSSGASYNEQFFGPGTRLTVL.

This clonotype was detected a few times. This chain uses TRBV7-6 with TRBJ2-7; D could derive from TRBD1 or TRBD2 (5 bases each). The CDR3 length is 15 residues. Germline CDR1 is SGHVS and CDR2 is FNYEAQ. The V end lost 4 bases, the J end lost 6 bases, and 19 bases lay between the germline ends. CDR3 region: CASSSGTSARGEQYF. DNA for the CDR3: TGTGCCAGCAGCTCTGGGACCTCCGCCCGGGGCGAGCAGTACTTC.

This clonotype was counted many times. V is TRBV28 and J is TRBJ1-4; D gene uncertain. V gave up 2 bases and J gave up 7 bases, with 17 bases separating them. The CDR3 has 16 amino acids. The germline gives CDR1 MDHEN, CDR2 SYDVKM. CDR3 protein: CASSLVSGPTGEKLFF. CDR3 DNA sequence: TGTGCCAGCAGTTTAGTCAGTGGACCTACGGGTGAAAAACTGTTTTTT.

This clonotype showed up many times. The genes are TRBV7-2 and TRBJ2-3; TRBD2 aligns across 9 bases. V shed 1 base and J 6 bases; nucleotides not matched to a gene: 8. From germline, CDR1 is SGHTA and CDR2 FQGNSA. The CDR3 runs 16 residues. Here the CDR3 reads CASSLVASGGSDTQYF. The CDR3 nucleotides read TGTGCCAGCAGCTTAGTTGCCAGCGGGGGGAGTGATACGCAGTATTTT.

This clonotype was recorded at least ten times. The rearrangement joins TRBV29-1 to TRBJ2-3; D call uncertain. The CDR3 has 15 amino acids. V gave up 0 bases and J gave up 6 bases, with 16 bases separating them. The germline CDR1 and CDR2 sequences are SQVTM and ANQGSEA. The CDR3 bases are TGCAGCGTTGAAGATGAACTACCTATGAAGGATACGCAGTATTTT. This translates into CSVEDELPMKDTQYF.

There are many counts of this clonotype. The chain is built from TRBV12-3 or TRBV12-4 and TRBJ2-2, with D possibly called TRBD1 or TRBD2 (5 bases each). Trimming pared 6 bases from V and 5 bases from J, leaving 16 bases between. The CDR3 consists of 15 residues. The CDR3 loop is CASSPGATGTGELFF. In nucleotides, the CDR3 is TGTGCCAGCAGCCCTGGGGCTACGGGGACCGGGGAGCTGTTTTTT.

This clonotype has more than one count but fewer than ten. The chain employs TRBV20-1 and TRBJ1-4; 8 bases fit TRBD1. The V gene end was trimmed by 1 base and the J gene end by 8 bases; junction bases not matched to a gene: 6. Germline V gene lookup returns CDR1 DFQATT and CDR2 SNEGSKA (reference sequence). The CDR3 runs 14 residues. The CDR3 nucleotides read TGCAGTGCTAGAGGCGGACAGGGTTGGGAAAAACTGTTTTTT. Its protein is CSARGGQGWEKLFF.

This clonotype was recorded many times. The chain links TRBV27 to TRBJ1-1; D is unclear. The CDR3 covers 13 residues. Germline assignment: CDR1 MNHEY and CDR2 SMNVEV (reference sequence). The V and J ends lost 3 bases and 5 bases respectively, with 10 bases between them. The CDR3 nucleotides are TGTGCCAGCAGTTTTAGGGCGTGGACTGAAGCTTTCTTT. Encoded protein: CASSFRAWTEAFF.

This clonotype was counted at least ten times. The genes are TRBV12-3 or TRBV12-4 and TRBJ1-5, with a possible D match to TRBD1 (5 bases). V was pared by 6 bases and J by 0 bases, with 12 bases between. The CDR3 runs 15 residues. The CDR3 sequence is CASRLSGGSNQPQHF. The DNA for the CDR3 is TGTGCCAGCAGGCTCTCGGGGGGTAGCAATCAGCCCCAGCATTTT.

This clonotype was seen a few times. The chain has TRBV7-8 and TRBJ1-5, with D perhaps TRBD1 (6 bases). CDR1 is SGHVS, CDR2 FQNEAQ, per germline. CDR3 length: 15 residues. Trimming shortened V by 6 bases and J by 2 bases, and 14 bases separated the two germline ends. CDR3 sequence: CASSSDRIGNQPQHF. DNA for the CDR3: TGTGCCAGCAGTTCCGACAGGATCGGCAATCAGCCCCAGCATTTT.

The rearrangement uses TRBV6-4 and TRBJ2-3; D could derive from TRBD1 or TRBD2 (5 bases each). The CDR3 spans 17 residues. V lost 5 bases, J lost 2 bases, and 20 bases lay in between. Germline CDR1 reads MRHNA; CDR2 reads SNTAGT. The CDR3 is CASSNQGPFSSTDTQYF. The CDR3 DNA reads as TGTGCCAGCAGTAACCAGGGACCCTTCTCGTCCACAGATACGCAGTATTTT.

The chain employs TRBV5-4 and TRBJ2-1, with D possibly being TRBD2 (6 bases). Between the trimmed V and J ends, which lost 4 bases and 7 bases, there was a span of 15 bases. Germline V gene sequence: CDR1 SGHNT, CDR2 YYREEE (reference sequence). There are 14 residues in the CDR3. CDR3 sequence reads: CASSPSGLSNEQFF. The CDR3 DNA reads TGTGCCAGCAGCCCATCGGGACTCTCTAATGAGCAGTTCTTC.

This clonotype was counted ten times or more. CDR3: CATSTGVTYGYTF. The CDR3, as DNA: TGTGCCACTTCGACAGGGGTGACCTATGGCTACACCTTC. J is TRBJ1-2 and V is TRBV5-6; 8 nucleotides match TRBD1. V lost 9 bases to trimming and J lost 4 bases; unmatched junction nucleotides: 8. The CDR3 covers 13 residues. Germline V gene data show CDR1 as SGHDT and CDR2 as YYEEEE.

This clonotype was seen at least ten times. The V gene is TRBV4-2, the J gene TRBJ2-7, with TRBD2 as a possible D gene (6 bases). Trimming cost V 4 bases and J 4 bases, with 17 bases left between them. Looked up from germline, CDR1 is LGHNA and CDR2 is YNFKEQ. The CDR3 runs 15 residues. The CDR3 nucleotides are TGTGCCAGCAGCCCCAAGGAGGGCCTTGGGTACGAGCAGTACTTC. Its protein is CASSPKEGLGYEQYF.

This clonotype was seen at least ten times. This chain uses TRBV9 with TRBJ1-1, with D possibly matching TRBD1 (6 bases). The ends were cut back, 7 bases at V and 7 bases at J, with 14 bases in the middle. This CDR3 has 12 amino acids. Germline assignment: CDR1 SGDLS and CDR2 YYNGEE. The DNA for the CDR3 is TGTGCCAGCCGGACAGACGATCTTGAAGCTTTCTTT. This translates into CASRTDDLEAFF. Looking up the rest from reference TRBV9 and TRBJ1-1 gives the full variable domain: DSGVTQTPKHLITATGQRVTLRCSPRSGDLSVYWYQQSLDQGLQFLIQYYNGEERAKGNILERFSAQQFPDLHSELNLSSLELGDSALYFCASRTDDLEAFFGQGTRLTVV.

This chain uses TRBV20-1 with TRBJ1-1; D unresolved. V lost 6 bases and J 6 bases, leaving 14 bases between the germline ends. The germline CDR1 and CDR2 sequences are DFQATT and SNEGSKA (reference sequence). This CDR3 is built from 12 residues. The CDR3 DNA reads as TGCAGTGCGACCTTTACCGGGTCTGAAGCTTTCTTT. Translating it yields CSATFTGSEAFF.